The TCR beta chain described here comes from a study of control samples from healthy donors and cancer patients. Some clones are missing from TCRdb's copy, which holds only in-frame ones; the method was immunoSEQ multiplex PCR. Found here are 120,000 or so clones, around nine tenths of them singletons; the top ten hold about 8.7%. What was sequenced was blood. The clonotype was recovered from a man aged 40-49 years in good health.

CDR3 in amino acids: CASSPSRETEAFF. The CDR3 DNA sequence: TGTGCCAGCTCACCGAGCAGGGAGACTGAAGCTTTCTTT. This chain joins TRBV18 and TRBJ1-1, with D possibly TRBD1 on 5 matching bases. V was trimmed by 3 bases and J by 5 bases, leaving 10 bases between them. The length of the CDR3 is 13 residues. Germline CDR1 KGHSH, CDR2 LQKENI.